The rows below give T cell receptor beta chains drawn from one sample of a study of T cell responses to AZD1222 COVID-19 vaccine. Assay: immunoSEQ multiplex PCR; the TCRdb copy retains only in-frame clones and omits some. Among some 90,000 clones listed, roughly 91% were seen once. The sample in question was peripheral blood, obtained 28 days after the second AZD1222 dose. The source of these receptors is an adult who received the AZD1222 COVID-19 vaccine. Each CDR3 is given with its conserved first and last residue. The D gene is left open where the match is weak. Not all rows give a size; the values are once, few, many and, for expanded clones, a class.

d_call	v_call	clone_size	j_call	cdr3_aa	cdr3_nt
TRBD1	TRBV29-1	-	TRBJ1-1	CSVDGQGAPSTEAFF	TGCAGCGTTGACGGACAGGGGGCTCCTAGCACTGAAGCTTTCTTT
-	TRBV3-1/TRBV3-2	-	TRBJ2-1	CASSQDISSSSYNEQFF	TGTGCCAGCAGCCAAGATATCTCGTCGAGCTCCTACAATGAGCAGTTCTTC
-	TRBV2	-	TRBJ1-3	CASSAGPGNTIYF	TGTGCCAGCAGTGCAGGGCCGGGAAACACCATATATTTT
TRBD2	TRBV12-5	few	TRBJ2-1	CASGLVRGVEENEQFF	TGTGCTAGTGGTTTGGTACGGGGGGTTGAGGAGAATGAGCAGTTCTTC
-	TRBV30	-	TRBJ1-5	CAWGRDSNQPQHF	TGTGCCTGGGGAAGAGATAGCAATCAGCCCCAGCATTTT
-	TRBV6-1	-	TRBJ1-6	CASSDEAGLSYSPLHF	TGTGCCAGCAGTGATGAGGCAGGCCTCTCTTATTCACCCCTCCACTTT
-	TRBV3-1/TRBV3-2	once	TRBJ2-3	CASSLARGPSTDTQYF	TGTGCCAGCAGCCTCGCCAGGGGCCCTAGCACAGATACGCAGTATTTT
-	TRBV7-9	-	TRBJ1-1	CASSFIVTEAFF	TGTGCCAGCAGCTTCATCGTCACTGAAGCTTTCTTT
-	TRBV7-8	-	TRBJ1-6	CASSLEGAVSSYNSPLHF	TGTGCCAGCAGCTTAGAAGGTGCGGTTAGCTCCTATAATTCACCCCTCCACTTT
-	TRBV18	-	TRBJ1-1	CASSPRETRNTEAFF	TGTGCCAGCTCACCGCGGGAGACGAGGAACACTGAAGCTTTCTTT
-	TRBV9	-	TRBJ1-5	CASSGGGGGNQPQHF	TGTGCCAGCAGCGGTGGAGGAGGAGGCAATCAGCCCCAGCATTTT
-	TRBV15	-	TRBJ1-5	CATSRDMGRVRQPQHF	TGTGCCACCAGCAGGGATATGGGGAGGGTCCGGCAGCCCCAGCATTTT
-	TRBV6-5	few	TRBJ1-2	CASREQGQANYGYTF	TGTGCCAGCAGGGAGCAGGGACAAGCTAACTATGGCTACACCTTC
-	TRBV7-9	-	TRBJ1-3	CASSLLGAGNTIYF	TGTGCCAGCAGCTTACTCGGGGCTGGAAACACCATATATTTT
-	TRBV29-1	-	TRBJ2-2	CSVERLGELFF	TGCAGCGTTGAGAGGCTCGGGGAGCTGTTTTTT
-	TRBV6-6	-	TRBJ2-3	CASSYGLASSTDTQYF	TGTGCCAGCAGTTATGGTCTGGCCTCTAGCACAGATACGCAGTATTTT
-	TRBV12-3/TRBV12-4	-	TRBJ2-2	CASRSGNTGELFF	TGTGCCAGCCGGAGCGGGAACACCGGGGAGCTGTTTTTT
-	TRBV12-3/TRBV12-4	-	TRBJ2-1	CASSLNSKQFF	TGTGCCAGCAGTTTAAATAGTAAGCAGTTCTTC
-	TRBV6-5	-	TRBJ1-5	CASSLGRINQPQHF	TGTGCCAGCAGCCTGGGACGGATCAATCAGCCCCAGCATTTT
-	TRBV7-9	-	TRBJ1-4	CASSRQASTNEKLFF	TGTGCCAGCAGTCGACAGGCCTCAACTAATGAAAAACTGTTTTTT
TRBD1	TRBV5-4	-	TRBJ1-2	CASSLETGTNYGYTF	TGTGCCAGCAGCTTGGAGACAGGGACTAACTATGGCTACACCTTC
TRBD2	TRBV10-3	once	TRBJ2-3	CAISTVAKGLAGSDTQYF	TGTGCCATCAGTACTGTTGCTAAAGGGCTAGCGGGGTCGGATACGCAGTATTTT
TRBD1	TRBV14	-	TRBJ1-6	CASREGAYNSPLHF	TGTGCCAGCAGAGAGGGGGCGTATAATTCACCCCTCCACTTT
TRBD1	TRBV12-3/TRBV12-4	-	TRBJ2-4	CASSPGQGNIQYF	TGTGCCAGCAGTCCGGGACAGGGGAACATTCAGTACTTC
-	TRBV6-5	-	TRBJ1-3	CASNHRVSGNTIYF	TGTGCCAGCAATCACAGGGTATCTGGAAACACCATATATTTT
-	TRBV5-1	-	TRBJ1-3	CASRTGPSGNTIYF	TGCGCCAGCAGGACAGGTCCCTCTGGAAACACCATATATTTT
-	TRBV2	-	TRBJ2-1	CASSEEVSSYNEQFF	TGTGCCAGCAGTGAGGAAGTAAGCTCCTACAATGAGCAGTTCTTC
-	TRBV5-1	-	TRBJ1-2	CASSLDGVYGYTF	TGCGCCAGCAGCTTGGACGGGGTGTATGGCTACACCTTC
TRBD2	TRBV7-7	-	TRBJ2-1	CASSAALAGSFDEQFF	TGTGCCAGCTCCGCAGCTCTAGCGGGGAGCTTTGATGAGCAGTTCTTC
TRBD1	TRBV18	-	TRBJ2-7	CASSPPWDSAYEQYF	TGTGCCAGCTCACCACCGTGGGACAGTGCCTACGAGCAGTACTTC
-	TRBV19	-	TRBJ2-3	CASRSAGTDTQYF	TGTGCCAGTAGGTCCGCGGGGACAGATACGCAGTATTTT
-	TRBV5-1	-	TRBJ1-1	CASSFISGADTEAFF	TGCGCCAGCAGCTTCATATCAGGGGCCGACACTGAAGCTTTCTTT
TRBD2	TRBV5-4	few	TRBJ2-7	CASSPRGGTSGGIEQYF	TGTGCCAGCAGCCCGCGAGGGGGAACTAGCGGGGGGATCGAGCAGTACTTC
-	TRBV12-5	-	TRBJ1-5	CASGLLWGPGSNQPQHF	TGTGCTAGTGGTTTATTGTGGGGGCCTGGGAGCAATCAGCCCCAGCATTTT
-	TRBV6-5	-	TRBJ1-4	CASSYGPAANEKLFF	TGTGCCAGCAGTTACGGACCCGCGGCAAATGAAAAACTGTTTTTT
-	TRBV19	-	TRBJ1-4	CASSPSQVGREKLFF	TGTGCCAGTAGTCCGAGCCAGGTTGGGCGTGAAAAACTGTTTTTT
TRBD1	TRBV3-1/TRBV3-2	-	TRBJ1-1	CATVMSGQRSTEAFF	TGTGCCACCGTTATGTCGGGACAGCGGAGCACTGAAGCTTTCTTT
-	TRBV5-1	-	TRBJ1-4	CASSLGTANEKLFF	TGCGCCAGCAGCTTGGGGACGGCGAATGAAAAACTGTTTTTT
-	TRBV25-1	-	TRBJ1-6	CASSELWDSPLHF	TGTGCCAGCAGTGAACTTTGGGACTCACCCCTCCACTTT
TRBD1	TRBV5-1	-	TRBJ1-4	CASSLALPGGNEKLFF	TGCGCCAGCAGCTTGGCCCTGCCAGGGGGGAATGAAAAACTGTTTTTT
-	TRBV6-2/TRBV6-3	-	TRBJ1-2	CASSYGGAAYGYTF	TGTGCCAGCAGTTACGGCGGTGCGGCCTATGGCTACACCTTC
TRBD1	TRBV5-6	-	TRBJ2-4	CASSLGTGLAKNIQYF	TGTGCCAGCAGCTTGGGGACAGGCCTAGCCAAAAACATTCAGTACTTC
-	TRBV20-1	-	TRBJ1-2	CSASGGPNYGYTF	TGCAGTGCTAGTGGCGGCCCTAACTATGGCTACACCTTC
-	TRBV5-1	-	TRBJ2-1	CASSFGRVYNEQFF	TGCGCCAGCAGCTTCGGAAGGGTGTACAATGAGCAGTTCTTC
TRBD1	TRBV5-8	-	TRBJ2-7	CASSSRDRVNEQYF	TGTGCCAGCAGCTCCCGGGACAGGGTTAATGAGCAGTACTTC
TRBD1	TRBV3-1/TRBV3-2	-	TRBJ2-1	CASSLGTESYNEQFF	TGTGCCAGCAGCCTCGGGACAGAGTCCTACAATGAGCAGTTCTTC
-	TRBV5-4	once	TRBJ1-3	CASSSKGGSGNTIYF	TGTGCCAGCAGCTCGAAAGGGGGCTCTGGAAACACCATATATTTT
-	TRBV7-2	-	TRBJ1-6	CASSLNSLNSPLHF	TGTGCCAGCAGCTTAAACAGTTTAAATTCACCCCTCCACTTT
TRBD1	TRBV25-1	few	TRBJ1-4	CASHPGGLGEKLFF	TGTGCCAGCCATCCAGGGGGCCTGGGGGAAAAACTGTTTTTT
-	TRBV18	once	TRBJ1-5	CASSRGGDQPQHF	TGTGCCAGCTCACGGGGAGGGGATCAGCCCCAGCATTTT
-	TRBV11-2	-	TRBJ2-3	CASSLDRSDTQYF	TGTGCCAGCAGCTTAGATAGGTCAGATACGCAGTATTTT
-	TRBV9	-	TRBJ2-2	CASSLERGLTGELFF	TGTGCCAGCAGCCTAGAACGGGGCCTCACCGGGGAGCTGTTTTTT
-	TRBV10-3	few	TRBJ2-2	CAISWTENTGELFF	TGTGCCATCAGTTGGACGGAGAACACCGGGGAGCTGTTTTTT
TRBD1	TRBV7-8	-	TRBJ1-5	CASSLVGQGNQPQHF	TGTGCCAGCAGCTTAGTCGGACAGGGAAACCAGCCCCAGCATTTT
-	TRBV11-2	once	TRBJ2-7	CASSLGPGPSYEQYF	TGTGCCAGCAGCTTAGGACCAGGGCCCTCCTACGAGCAGTACTTC
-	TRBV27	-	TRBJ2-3	CASGERYTDTQYF	TGTGCCAGCGGGGAGCGCTACACAGATACGCAGTATTTT
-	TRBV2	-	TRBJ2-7	CASSDTGRARLSYEQYF	TGTGCCAGCAGCGATACGGGACGGGCCCGACTCTCCTACGAGCAGTACTTC
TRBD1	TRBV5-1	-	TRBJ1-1	CASSQQQDRDTEAFF	TGCGCCAGCAGCCAGCAACAAGACAGGGACACTGAAGCTTTCTTT
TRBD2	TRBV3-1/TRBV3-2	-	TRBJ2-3	CASSQPLGLAGDTQYF	TGTGCCAGCAGCCAACCGTTGGGGCTAGCGGGAGATACGCAGTATTTT
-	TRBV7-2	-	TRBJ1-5	CASSLRRGPQHF	TGTGCCAGCAGCTTAAGGAGGGGGCCCCAGCATTTT